This T cell receptor (beta chain) was sequenced in a study of OX40 agonist ivuxolimab in advanced cancers. At the level of the study: Partial responses, seen in three patients, involved one hepatocellular carcinoma and two cutaneous melanomas.

Only in-frame clones appear in the TCRdb table, and some are missing; sequencing was by immunoSEQ multiplex PCR. The sample comprises some 67,000 clones, roughly 84% of which are singletons, and approximately 0.25% rests with the top ten. As concerns this clone: Its antigen remains unidentified.

The CDR3 totals 19 residues. CDR1 SGHRS and CDR2 YFSETQ come from the germline V gene. V was pared by 0 bases and J by 1 base, with 10 bases of the junction left unmatched. Study observations and caveats: Among the lowest peripheral clonal expansion occurred in 0.1-3.0 mg/kg partial responders.

The specimen was CD4+ or CD8+ T cells sorted from blood, collected in a trial of the OX40 agonist ivuxolimab. The chain couples TRBV5-1 to TRBJ2-1, with 10 nucleotides matching TRBD2. The sequence was obtained from an adult with an advanced solid tumor such as melanoma, head and neck, liver or kidney cancer. As DNA, the CDR3 is TGCGCCAGCAGCTTGGATCCTAGCGGGAGTGGCTCGTCCTACAATGAGCAGTTCTTC. It is translated as CASSLDPSGSGSSYNEQFF. Together with reference TRBV5-1 and TRBJ2-1, the CDR3 gives the full variable domain: KAGVTQTPRYLIKTRGQQVTLSCSPISGHRSVSWYQQTPGQGLQFLFEYFSETQRNKGNFPGRFSGRQFSNSRSEMNVSTLELGDSALYLCASSLDPSGSGSSYNEQFFGPGTRLTVL.